One sample yielded the 26 T cell receptor beta chains listed below, sequenced in a study of blood T cell repertoires in COVID-19. The protocol was immunoSEQ multiplex PCR, while the TCRdb copy is restricted to in-frame clones and leaves out a portion. The sample lists fewer than 250,000 clones, under 90% occurring once. Sequenced input: PBMCs or T cells enriched from blood (not recorded which). The source of these receptors is a woman aged 45-65 years who had been exposed to COVID-19.

With regard to this clone: The sample has other DNA sequences that encode this CDR3 too. The chain joins TRBV9 to TRBJ1-2, with D possibly matching TRBD1 (6 bases). Trimming took 7 bases from V and 4 from J, leaving 11 bases between them. The CDR3 totals 12 residues. In germline, CDR1 is SGDLS, CDR2 YYNGEE. This CDR3 reads CASGGTIYGYTF. DNA of the CDR3: TGTGCCAGCGGGGGCACTATCTATGGCTACACCTTC.

DNA of the CDR3: TGTGCCAGCAGCACCCTGGGACTAGCGGGGGTAAACACCGGGGAGCTGTTTTTT. This encodes CASSTLGLAGVNTGELFF. The gene calls are TRBV7-2 and TRBJ2-2; TRBD2 matches at 14 bases. Germline-derived CDR1 and CDR2 are SGHTA and FQGNSA. The CDR3 extends over 18 amino acids. Trimming took 5 bases from V and 2 from J; bases not matched to a gene: 7. Based on the CDR3 plus reference TRBV7-2 and TRBJ2-2, the full variable domain is GAGVSQSPSNKVTEKGKDVELRCDPISGHTALYWYRQSLGQGLEFLIYFQGNSAPDKSGLPSDRFSAERTGGSVSTLTIQRTQQEDSAVYLCASSTLGLAGVNTGELFFGEGSRLTVL.

V usage is TRBV4-1 and J usage is TRBJ1-5; D might be TRBD1 (6 bases). Germline assignment: CDR1 MGHRA and CDR2 YSYEKL. The CDR3 sequence is 15 residues long. The V and J ends lost 0 bases and 9 bases respectively, with 15 bases between them. The CDR3 here is CASSQDEGRGTPQHF. Written as DNA, the CDR3 is TGCGCCAGCAGCCAAGATGAGGGCAGGGGTACGCCCCAGCATTTT.

V and J are TRBV10-2 and TRBJ1-2; tentative D call: TRBD1 (6 bases). V gave up 3 bases and J gave up 10 bases, with 12 bases separating them. From germline, CDR1 is WSHSY and CDR2 SAAADI. CDR3 length: 12 amino acids. The chain's CDR3 is CASSEFRGPYTF. CDR3 nucleotides: TGCGCCAGCAGTGAATTCAGGGGTCCCTACACCTTC.

CDR3 residues: CASSQDPGRGEKLFF. For the CDR3, the DNA is TGCGCCAGCAGCCAAGATCCAGGGCGGGGGGAAAAACTGTTTTTT. The V and J genes are TRBV4-3 and TRBJ1-4; a possible D gene is TRBD1 (5 bases). Per the germline V gene, CDR1 is LGHNA and CDR2 is YSLEER. Trimming removed 0 bases at V and 8 bases at J, with 13 bases between. This CDR3 region has 15 residues.

The table lists this clone with a few counts. This sequence joins TRBV7-8 and TRBJ1-1, with D tentatively TRBD1 (5 bases). V shed 1 base and J shed 3 bases, with 12 bases lying between them. The CDR3 is 15 residues long. CDR1 and CDR2 from the germline V gene are SGHVS and FQNEAQ. DNA of the CDR3: TGTGCCAGCAGCTTAGAAGGCAGGGCGTACACTGAAGCTTTCTTT. It is translated as CASSLEGRAYTEAFF. The variable domain in full, completed from reference TRBV7-8 and TRBJ1-1, reads GAGVSQSPRYKVAKRGQDVALRCDPISGHVSLFWYQQALGQGPEFLTYFQNEAQLDKSGLPSDRFFAERPEGSVSTLKIQRTQQEDSAVYLCASSLEGRAYTEAFFGQGTRLTVV.

Details on this clone: The same CDR3 can be traced to other DNA sequences in this sample. The chain joins TRBV19 to TRBJ1-1; D may be TRBD1 (5 bases). The CDR3 spans 13 residues. CDR1 and CDR2 (germline): LNHDA, SQIVND (reference sequence). V was trimmed by 3 bases and J by 1 base, leaving 6 bases between them. CDR3 sequence reads: CASSIDRNTEAFF. The CDR3 nucleotides read TGTGCCAGTAGTATCGACAGGAACACTGAAGCTTTCTTT.

The chain links TRBV11-2 to TRBJ2-1, with a weak D call TRBD1 (5 bases). Per germline, CDR1 SGHAT and CDR2 FQNNGV. The CDR3 has 16 residues. Trimming took off 5 bases at V and 0 bases at J, with 14 bases between the two ends. As DNA, the CDR3 is TGTGCCAGCAGCATAAATAGGGGCAGCTCCTACAATGAGCAGTTCTTC. The encoded protein is CASSINRGSSYNEQFF.

The chain joins TRBV7-8 to TRBJ2-7, with D tentatively TRBD2 (6 bases). The ends were cut back, 4 bases at V and 2 bases at J, with 12 bases in the middle. This CDR3 comprises 14 residues. Germline V gene data show CDR1 as SGHVS and CDR2 as FQNEAQ. CDR3 in amino acids: CASSSSSGAYEQYF. DNA of the CDR3: TGTGCCAGCAGCTCGTCCTCGGGGGCCTACGAGCAGTACTTC.

The V gene is TRBV28, the J gene TRBJ1-4, with TRBD1 matching 8 bases. The CDR3 has 14 residues. Germline CDR1 reads MDHEN; CDR2 reads SYDVKM. V dropped 6 bases and J dropped 7; count of bases not matched to a gene: 7. In DNA, the CDR3 is TGTGCCAGCAGGGGAACAGGGGGGATTGAAAAACTGTTTTTT. This codes for CASRGTGGIEKLFF.

This clone showed up just once. CDR3 coding DNA: TGTGCCAGCAGTCCCGGGGGGGGGCGCAGATTCGACTATGGCTACACCTTC. This sequence encodes CASSPGGGRRFDYGYTF. V usage is TRBV7-2 and J usage is TRBJ1-2; tentative D call: TRBD1 (6 bases). The CDR3 is 17 residues long. Germline CDR1 reads SGHTA; CDR2 reads FQGNSA. Trimming left V 6 bases short and J 3 bases short, with 23 bases between.

The genes are TRBV19 and TRBJ1-5, with 9 bases that match TRBD1. The CDR3 covers 15 residues. CDR1 LNHDA and CDR2 SQIVND come from the germline V gene (reference sequence). Unmatched junction bases numbered 7, after V lost 5 bases and J lost 5 bases. In DNA form, the CDR3 reads TGTGCCAGTAGTGTGGACAGGGGTGGATATCAGCCCCAGCATTTT. It translates to CASSVDRGGYQPQHF. Based on the CDR3 plus reference TRBV19 and TRBJ1-5, the full variable domain is DGGITQSPKYLFRKEGQNVTLSCEQNLNHDAMYWYRQDPGQGLRLIYYSQIVNDFQKGDIAEGYSVSREKKESFPLTVTSAQKNPTAFYLCASSVDRGGYQPQHFGDGTRLSIL.

The table lists this clone with a count of one. The gene calls are TRBV19 and TRBJ2-3; tentative D call: TRBD1 (6 bases). CDR3 length equals 13 residues. The V gene lost 5 bases and the J gene lost 4 bases, with 10 bases spanning the gap. Germline loops: CDR1 LNHDA, CDR2 SQIVND (reference sequence). CDR3 sequence reads: CASSVQGPDTQYF. The CDR3 nucleotides are TGTGCCAGTAGTGTACAGGGTCCAGATACGCAGTATTTT.

This clone was detected only once. This sequence joins TRBV7-9 and TRBJ1-5; TRBD1 is a possible D gene (5 bases). The germline CDR1 and CDR2 sequences are SEHNR and FQNEAQ (reference sequence). The V gene lost 1 base and the J gene lost 0 bases, with 10 bases spanning the gap. The CDR3 contains 16 residues. In nucleotides, the CDR3 is TGTGCCAGCAGCTTAGGGGACGGGGGTAGCAATCAGCCCCAGCATTTT. Its translation is CASSLGDGGSNQPQHF.

This sequence joins TRBV9 and TRBJ1-2, with a possible D match to TRBD1 (6 bases). The V gene's germline CDR1 is SGDLS and CDR2 YYNGEE. The V end was cut by 3 bases, the J end by 6 bases, with 21 bases between. There are 16 residues in the CDR3. The CDR3 here is CASSADPGQRGNGYTF. The CDR3 coding sequence is TGTGCCAGCAGCGCAGACCCCGGACAGCGGGGGAATGGCTACACCTTC.

CDR3 sequence reads: CASSPRTGLGEQYF. The CDR3 bases are TGTGCCAGCAGCCCTCGGACAGGGCTGGGAGAGCAGTACTTC. The chain recombines TRBV3-1 (or the pseudogene TRBV3-2) with TRBJ2-7; 8 bases are shared with TRBD1. Trimming took 4 bases from V and 7 from J; bases not matched to a gene: 9. The germline CDR1 and CDR2 sequences are LGHDT and YNNKEL (reference sequence). CDR3 size: 14 residues.

This clone has a handful of counts. J is TRBJ1-1 and V is TRBV13; 10 nucleotides match TRBD1. The CDR3 loop spans 16 amino acids. V lost 4 bases and J lost 10; bases outside the gene matches: 15. CDR1 PRHDT and CDR2 FYEKMQ come from the germline V gene (reference sequence). The CDR3 sequence is CASSSRDRGVLLGAFF. The CDR3 DNA reads as TGTGCCAGCAGCTCCCGGGACAGGGGAGTTCTTTTGGGAGCTTTCTTT.

The rearrangement joins TRBV24-1 to TRBJ2-2; TRBD2 matches 9 bases. The germline CDR1 and CDR2 sequences are KGHDR and SFDVKD. The CDR3 spans 15 residues. V lost 2 bases and J lost 5; bases outside the gene matches: 2. The DNA for the CDR3 is TGTGCCACCAGTGATTCGCGGGGGGGTACCGGGGAGCTGTTTTTT. This sequence encodes CATSDSRGGTGELFF.

The chain links TRBV19 to TRBJ1-2; 7 nucleotides match TRBD1. CDR1 is LNHDA and CDR2 is SQIVND in the germline V gene (reference sequence). The CDR3 is made up of 16 amino acids. V trimming: 1 base; J trimming: 7 bases; junction bases outside the gene matches: 12. As DNA, the CDR3 is TGTGCCAGTAGTATAGCCCGGGACAGCAAGAAGGGTGGCTACACCTTC. This codes for CASSIARDSKKGGYTF.

The V and J genes are TRBV7-2 and TRBJ2-7; TRBD1 is a possible D gene (5 bases). The length of the CDR3 is 13 residues. Germline V CDR1 and CDR2: SGHTA, FQGNSA. Trimming pared 5 bases from V and 5 bases from J, leaving 13 bases between. CDR3 in amino acids: CASSTSRVNEQYF. For the CDR3, the DNA is TGTGCCAGCAGCACGTCCAGGGTCAACGAGCAGTACTTC. Based on the CDR3 plus reference TRBV7-2 and TRBJ2-7, the full variable domain is GAGVSQSPSNKVTEKGKDVELRCDPISGHTALYWYRQSLGQGLEFLIYFQGNSAPDKSGLPSDRFSAERTGGSVSTLTIQRTQQEDSAVYLCASSTSRVNEQYFGPGTRLTVT.

This chain connects TRBV19 to TRBJ1-1; D is possibly TRBD1 (6 bases). Germline assignment: CDR1 LNHDA and CDR2 SQIVND (reference sequence). V was cut by 6 bases and J by 5 bases, with 13 bases left in between. CDR3 size: 13 residues. CDR3 region: CASSPRGGTEAFF. CDR3 coding DNA: TGTGCCAGTAGCCCGAGGGGGGGAACTGAAGCTTTCTTT.

The J gene is TRBJ2-3, the V gene TRBV9, with TRBD2 identical over 10 bases. From germline, CDR1 is SGDLS and CDR2 YYNGEE. This CDR3 is built from 17 residues. The V and J ends lost 0 bases and 7 bases, in that order; junction bases with no gene match: 11. CDR3 nucleotide sequence: TGTGCCAGCAGCGTAGCTTCTAGCGGGGGCCTGGGGAATACGCAGTATTTT. Protein: CASSVASSGGLGNTQYF.

This clone turned up a few times. The CDR3 DNA reads as TGTGCCACTTCCCTCCGACAGGGGTTCTCTGGGGCCAACGTCCTGACTTTC. Amino acid sequence: CATSLRQGFSGANVLTF. This chain uses TRBV10-3 with TRBJ2-6, with 8 bases fitting TRBD1. With V trimmed by 10 bases and J by 0 bases, 11 bases remained unmatched. The germline V gene has CDR1 ENHRY and CDR2 SYGVKD. The CDR3 is 17 amino acids.

V and J are TRBV5-1 and TRBJ2-2; TRBD2 agrees at 12 bases. CDR3 length: 15 amino acids. Germline CDR1 and CDR2: SGHRS and YFSETQ. J was trimmed by 4 bases and V by 7 bases; bases with no gene match: 5. CDR3: CASRRTSGVTGELFF. In DNA form, the CDR3 reads TGCGCCAGCCGTCGGACTAGCGGGGTCACCGGGGAGCTGTTTTTT.

The chain carries TRBV10-2 and TRBJ2-7, with 9 bases matching TRBD1. The CDR3 loop spans 13 amino acids. Germline lookup yields CDR1 WSHSY and CDR2 SAAADI. Trimming removed 7 bases from V and 3 bases from J; junction bases left unmatched: 4. CDR3 nucleotide sequence: TGCGCCAGCATGCCGGGACAGGGCTACGAGCAGTACTTC. Its translation is CASMPGQGYEQYF.

The table lists this clone with a few counts. The chain is built from TRBV29-1 and TRBJ2-2; possibly TRBD1 for D (6 bases). V was trimmed by 7 bases and J by 6 bases, leaving 15 bases between them. The CDR3 contains 13 residues. Germline values: CDR1 SQVTM, CDR2 ANQGSEA. The CDR3 spells CSGSGTLSGELFF. CDR3 nucleotide sequence: TGCAGCGGCTCCGGGACACTATCCGGGGAGCTGTTTTTT.